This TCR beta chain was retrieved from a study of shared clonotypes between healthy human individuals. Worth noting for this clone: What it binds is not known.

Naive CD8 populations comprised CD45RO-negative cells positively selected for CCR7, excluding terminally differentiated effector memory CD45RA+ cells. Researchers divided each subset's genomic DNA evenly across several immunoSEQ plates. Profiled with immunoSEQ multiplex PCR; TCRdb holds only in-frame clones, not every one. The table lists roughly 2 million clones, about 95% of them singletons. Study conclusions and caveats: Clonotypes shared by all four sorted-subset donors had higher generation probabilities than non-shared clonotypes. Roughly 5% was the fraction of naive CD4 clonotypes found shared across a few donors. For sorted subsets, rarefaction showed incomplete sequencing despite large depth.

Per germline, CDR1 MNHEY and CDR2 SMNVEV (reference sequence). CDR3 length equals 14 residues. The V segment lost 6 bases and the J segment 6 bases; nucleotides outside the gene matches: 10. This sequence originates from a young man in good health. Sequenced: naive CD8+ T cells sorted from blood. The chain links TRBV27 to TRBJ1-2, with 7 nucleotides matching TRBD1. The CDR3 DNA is TGTGCCAGCAGCATCCAAGGGGGCGTTGATGGCTACACCTTC. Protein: CASSIQGGVDGYTF.